Listed below are T cell receptor beta chains from one sample, sequenced in a study of blood T cell repertoires in COVID-19. The assay was immunoSEQ multiplex PCR, and TCRdb's table has in-frame clones only and misses some. The table includes about 100,000 clones, roughly 92% detected once. Sequenced sample: peripheral blood. The receptors come from a man aged 65-85 years with acute or convalescent COVID-19. CDR3s include the opening cysteine and the closing phenylalanine or tryptophan. The D gene is left open where the match is weak. Not every row has a clone size; where given, it reads once, few, many or a size class.

-	TRBJ1-4	-	TRBV6-5	TGTGCCAGCAGTTACGGTAGAGCCTCGAAAAAACTGTTTTTT	CASSYGRASKKLFF
-	TRBJ1-2	-	TRBV7-9	TGTGCCAGCAGCTTATCAGGGTCAACTGGCTACACCTTC	CASSLSGSTGYTF
-	TRBJ1-5	-	TRBV20-1	TGCAGTGCTAGTAGACAGTTTGGGAATCAGCCCCAGCATTTT	CSASRQFGNQPQHF
-	TRBJ2-7	-	TRBV6-2/TRBV6-3	TGTGCCAGCAGTCCGACGGGCTCCTACGAGCAGTACTTC	CASSPTGSYEQYF
-	TRBJ1-6	TRBD1	TRBV5-6	TGTGCCAGCAGCAGTCCCGGGACAGGGGGTAATTCACCCCTCCACTTT	CASSSPGTGGNSPLHF
-	TRBJ2-7	-	TRBV6-2/TRBV6-3	TGTGCCAGCAGTTCGGCAGGACTGGACTGGGAGCAGTACTTC	CASSSAGLDWEQYF
-	TRBJ1-2	-	TRBV12-3/TRBV12-4	TGTGCCAGCAGCGAATACAGGGCTGGCTACACCTTC	CASSEYRAGYTF
-	TRBJ2-5	-	TRBV5-4	TGTGCCAGCAGCTCCGCAGGGCAGGAGACCCAGTACTTC	CASSSAGQETQYF
-	TRBJ1-1	-	TRBV7-9	TGTGCCAGCAAACCGATAGCGGGCACTGAAGCTTTCTTT	CASKPIAGTEAFF
-	TRBJ1-1	-	TRBV7-2	TGTGCCAGCAGCATGCCGGGACTGGAAGCTTTCTTT	CASSMPGLEAFF
-	TRBJ2-2	-	TRBV9	TGTGCCAGCAGCGTATTCCCTAGATCCAACACCGGGGAGCTGTTTTTT	CASSVFPRSNTGELFF
-	TRBJ2-1	-	TRBV29-1	TGCAGCGTTGAGTGGGCCGATAACAATGAGCAGTTCTTC	CSVEWADNNEQFF
-	TRBJ2-5	-	TRBV7-9	TGTGCCAGCAGTCCAGGGATCGAAAAGACCCAGTACTTC	CASSPGIEKTQYF
-	TRBJ2-1	TRBD2	TRBV29-1	TGCAGCGCTGGGGGGTTAGCGGGGCTTCTTGAGCATGAGCAGTTCTTC	CSAGGLAGLLEHEQFF
-	TRBJ1-2	-	TRBV19	TGTGCCAGTAGTATAGTGGAGAGTACCCTCGGAGGCTACACCTTC	CASSIVESTLGGYTF
-	TRBJ1-2	-	TRBV12-3/TRBV12-4	TGTGCCAGCAGTTTAGGGCAGGAAGGTGGCTACACCTTC	CASSLGQEGGYTF
-	TRBJ2-7	-	TRBV20-1	TGCAGTGCTGGGGGGACCTACGAGCAGTACTTC	CSAGGTYEQYF
-	TRBJ1-2	-	TRBV18	TGTGCCAGCTCACCAGCGACACCTCTTAACTATGGCTACACCTTC	CASSPATPLNYGYTF
-	TRBJ2-5	TRBD2	TRBV7-7	TGTGCCAGCAGCTTAGTGCGGGAGGGCGGAGAGACCCAGTACTTC	CASSLVREGGETQYF
-	TRBJ2-7	TRBD1	TRBV24-1	TGTGCCACCAGTGATTGGGACAGGGGCAGTTACGAGCAGTACTTC	CATSDWDRGSYEQYF
-	TRBJ1-2	-	TRBV28	TGTGCCAGCACCCCGGGAGGCAGAATGTATGGCTACACCTTC	CASTPGGRMYGYTF
-	TRBJ2-5	-	TRBV5-8	TGTGCCAGCAGTTATGGGAGAGGGGGCCAAGAGACCCAGTACTTC	CASSYGRGGQETQYF
-	TRBJ2-7	TRBD2	TRBV7-8	TGTGCCAGCAGCTTAGTTCGCTTGGGACTAGCGGGAGGTGCGCCCTACGAGCAGTACTTC	CASSLVRLGLAGGAPYEQYF
-	TRBJ1-1	TRBD1	TRBV5-1	TGCGCCAGCAGCTACGGGACAGGGGGCACTGAAGCTTTCTTT	CASSYGTGGTEAFF
-	TRBJ1-5	-	TRBV2	TGTGCCAGCAGTGATGAGCGAAATCAGCCCCAGCATTTT	CASSDERNQPQHF
-	TRBJ1-3	-	TRBV30	TGTGCCTGGAGTTACTCTGGAAACACCATATATTTT	CAWSYSGNTIYF
-	TRBJ2-5	-	TRBV6-5	TGTGCCAGCAGTTACTCGAAGGGGCAGTGGTTGACCCAGTACTTC	CASSYSKGQWLTQYF
-	TRBJ1-2	-	TRBV18	TGTGCCAGCTCACCAGACACCGGTCTCGGCTACACCTTC	CASSPDTGLGYTF
-	TRBJ2-5	-	TRBV29-1	TGCAGCGTTCGCGCAGGGTCGGAGACCCAGTACTTC	CSVRAGSETQYF
-	TRBJ2-7	-	TRBV18	TGTGCCAGCTCACCACCAGGGGAGGACGAGCAGTACTTC	CASSPPGEDEQYF
-	TRBJ1-2	-	TRBV4-1	TGCGCCAGCAGCCTCCGCATACAGGGAACCTATGGCTACACCTTC	CASSLRIQGTYGYTF
-	TRBJ1-1	TRBD1	TRBV6-5	TGTGCCAGCAGTTATCAATCGACAGGGTTGGCTGAAGCTTTCTTT	CASSYQSTGLAEAFF
-	TRBJ2-7	TRBD1	TRBV5-1	TGCGCCAGCAGCTCGACAGGGGAGGCCGAGCAGTACTTC	CASSSTGEAEQYF
-	TRBJ2-1	-	TRBV5-4	TGTGCCAGCAGCTTGGAAGCGACGAGCTCCTACAATGAGCAGTTCTTC	CASSLEATSSYNEQFF
-	TRBJ2-3	-	TRBV7-9	TGTGCCAGCAGCTTACAGGGAGGGGGTAGCACAGATACGCAGTATTTT	CASSLQGGGSTDTQYF
-	TRBJ2-1	-	TRBV7-6	TGTGCCAGCAGCATGGGACTCACTCTCAATGAGCAGTTCTTC	CASSMGLTLNEQFF
-	TRBJ2-3	TRBD1	TRBV4-1	TGCGCCAGCAGCCAAGGACAGGGGGCATGGAGGACAGATACGCAGTATTTT	CASSQGQGAWRTDTQYF
-	TRBJ2-7	TRBD2	TRBV28	TGTGCCAGCAGCCCGACCGGGACTAGCGGGAAGGGCTCCTACGAGCAGTACTTC	CASSPTGTSGKGSYEQYF
-	TRBJ2-1	-	TRBV5-6	TGTGCCAGCAGCTTGGACACCTCCTACAATGAGCAGTTCTTC	CASSLDTSYNEQFF
-	TRBJ2-7	TRBD2	TRBV5-5	TGTGCCAGCAGCTTGGCCAGACTAGCGGGAGGGCCCGCCTACGAGCAGTACTTC	CASSLARLAGGPAYEQYF
-	TRBJ1-2	-	TRBV15	TGTGCCACCAGCGCGGCGTCAGATTATGGCTACACCTTC	CATSAASDYGYTF
-	TRBJ1-1	-	TRBV2	TGTGCCAGCAGCTTCTTTATTGAAGCTTTCTTT	CASSFFIEAFF
-	TRBJ1-5	-	TRBV27	TGTGCCAGCAGGTCGAATCAGCCCCAGCATTTT	CASRSNQPQHF
-	TRBJ1-6	-	TRBV28	TGTGCCAGCAGTGAGAGGTATAATTCACCCCTCCACTTT	CASSERYNSPLHF
-	TRBJ1-3	TRBD1	TRBV6-6	TGTGCCAGCACTTTGGGACAGGGAGCCGGAAACACCATATATTTT	CASTLGQGAGNTIYF
-	TRBJ2-7	TRBD1	TRBV5-1	TGCGCCGCCCGGGACAGGGGGGACGAGCAGTACTTC	CAARDRGDEQYF
-	TRBJ1-1	-	TRBV6-5	TGTGCCAGCAGTTCTCAGGGCAACTCAGCTTTCTTT	CASSSQGNSAFF
-	TRBJ2-7	-	TRBV12-5	TGTGCTAGTGGTTCGGGTTACGAGCAGTACTTC	CASGSGYEQYF
once	TRBJ1-2	TRBD1	TRBV5-5	TGTGCCAGCAGCTTTGGGACAGCTAACTATGGCTACACCTTC	CASSFGTANYGYTF
-	TRBJ2-2	-	TRBV5-6	TGTGCCAGCAGCTCCTGGACAGTCACCGGGGAGCTGTTTTTT	CASSSWTVTGELFF
-	TRBJ2-7	TRBD1	TRBV29-1	TGCAGCGCGGAGGGGTCGGACAGGGGTCGGCAGTACTTC	CSAEGSDRGRQYF
-	TRBJ1-6	-	TRBV2	TGTGCCAGCAGTGATGGTCCGGACATCTATAATTCACCCCTCCACTTT	CASSDGPDIYNSPLHF
-	TRBJ1-5	-	TRBV5-1	TGCGCCAGCAGCTTGGAGGGCGGGAATCAGCCCCAGCATTTT	CASSLEGGNQPQHF
-	TRBJ1-2	-	TRBV7-8	TGTGCCAGCAGCTTATGGCTCAGGGAAGGAGCCGGCTACACCTTC	CASSLWLREGAGYTF
-	TRBJ1-2	-	TRBV5-8	TGTGCCAGCAGCTTGGTCCGGGGAGACGGCTACACCTTC	CASSLVRGDGYTF
-	TRBJ2-3	TRBD2	TRBV7-3	TGTGCCAGCAGCTTAACTTCTAGCGGGGGGGGCACAGATACGCAGTATTTT	CASSLTSSGGGTDTQYF
-	TRBJ2-1	TRBD2	TRBV11-2	TGTGCCCTCGGGGCCCGACTAGCGGCATACAATGAGCAGTTCTTC	CALGARLAAYNEQFF
-	TRBJ1-5	TRBD1	TRBV6-1	TGTGCCAGCAGTGGGGAGACCGGGACAGGGGTCCTGAGCAATCAGCCCCAGCATTTT	CASSGETGTGVLSNQPQHF